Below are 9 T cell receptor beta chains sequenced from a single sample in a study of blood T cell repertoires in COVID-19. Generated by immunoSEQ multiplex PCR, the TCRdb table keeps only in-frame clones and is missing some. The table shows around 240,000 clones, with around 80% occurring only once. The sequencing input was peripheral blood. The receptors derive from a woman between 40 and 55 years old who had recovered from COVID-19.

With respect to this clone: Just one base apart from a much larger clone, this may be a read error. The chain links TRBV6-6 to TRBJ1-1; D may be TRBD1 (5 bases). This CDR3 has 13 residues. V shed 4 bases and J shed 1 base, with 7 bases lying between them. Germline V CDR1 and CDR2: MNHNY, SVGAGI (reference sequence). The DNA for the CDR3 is TGTGCCAGCAGTTTTACAGGGAACACTGAAGCTTTCTTT. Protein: CASSFTGNTEAFF.

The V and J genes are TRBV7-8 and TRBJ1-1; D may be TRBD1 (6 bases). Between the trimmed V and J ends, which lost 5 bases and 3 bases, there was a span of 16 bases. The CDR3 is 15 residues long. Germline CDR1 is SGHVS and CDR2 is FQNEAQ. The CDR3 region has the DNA TGTGCCAGCAGCCCTAAAGGACAGCCCTACACTGAAGCTTTCTTT. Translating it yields CASSPKGQPYTEAFF.

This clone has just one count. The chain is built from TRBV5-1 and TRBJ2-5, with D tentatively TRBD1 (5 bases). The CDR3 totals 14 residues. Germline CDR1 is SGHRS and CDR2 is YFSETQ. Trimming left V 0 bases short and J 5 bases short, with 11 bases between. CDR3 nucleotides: TGCGCCAGCAGCTTGGTGGCAGGGAAGGAGACCCAGTACTTC. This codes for CASSLVAGKETQYF.

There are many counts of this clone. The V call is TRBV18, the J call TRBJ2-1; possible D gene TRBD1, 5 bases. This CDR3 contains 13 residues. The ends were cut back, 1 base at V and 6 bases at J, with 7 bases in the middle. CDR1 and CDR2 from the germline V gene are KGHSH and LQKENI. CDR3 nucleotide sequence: TGTGCCAGCTCACCACAGGACACCAATGAGCAGTTCTTC. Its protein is CASSPQDTNEQFF.

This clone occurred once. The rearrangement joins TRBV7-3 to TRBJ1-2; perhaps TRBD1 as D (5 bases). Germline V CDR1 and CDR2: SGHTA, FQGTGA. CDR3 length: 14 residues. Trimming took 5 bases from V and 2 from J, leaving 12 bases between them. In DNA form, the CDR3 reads TGTGCCAGCAGCCCCTCTCAGGGAAACTATGGCTACACCTTC. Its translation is CASSPSQGNYGYTF.

The CDR3 region has the DNA TGTGCCAGCAGTTACAGTTCCATGGGACAGGGACTGATAAACGCCAACGTCCTGACTTTC. This codes for CASSYSSMGQGLINANVLTF. The chain is built from TRBV6-2 or TRBV6-3 and TRBJ2-6, with 9 bases matching TRBD1. Germline V lookup: CDR1 MNHEY, CDR2 SVGEGT. The CDR3 is 20 amino acids. Trimming removed 2 bases from V and 7 bases from J; junction bases left unmatched: 18.

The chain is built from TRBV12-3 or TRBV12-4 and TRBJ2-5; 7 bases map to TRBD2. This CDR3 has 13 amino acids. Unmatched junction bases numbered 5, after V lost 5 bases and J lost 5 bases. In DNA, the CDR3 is TGTGCCAGCAGTCCCAGACTAGCCGAGACCCAGTACTTC. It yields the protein CASSPRLAETQYF.

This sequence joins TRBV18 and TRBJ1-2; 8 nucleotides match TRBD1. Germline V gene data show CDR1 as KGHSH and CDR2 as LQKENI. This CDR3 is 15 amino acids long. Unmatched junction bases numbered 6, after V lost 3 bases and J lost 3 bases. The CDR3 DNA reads TGTGCCAGCTCACCCGGGACAGGTCCCGACTATGGCTACACCTTC. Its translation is CASSPGTGPDYGYTF.

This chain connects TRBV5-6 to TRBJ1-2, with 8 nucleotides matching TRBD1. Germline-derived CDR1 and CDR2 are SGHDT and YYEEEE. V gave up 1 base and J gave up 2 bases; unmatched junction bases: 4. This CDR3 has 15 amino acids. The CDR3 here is CASSLPQGANYGYTF. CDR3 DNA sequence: TGTGCCAGCAGCTTGCCGCAGGGGGCGAACTATGGCTACACCTTC.